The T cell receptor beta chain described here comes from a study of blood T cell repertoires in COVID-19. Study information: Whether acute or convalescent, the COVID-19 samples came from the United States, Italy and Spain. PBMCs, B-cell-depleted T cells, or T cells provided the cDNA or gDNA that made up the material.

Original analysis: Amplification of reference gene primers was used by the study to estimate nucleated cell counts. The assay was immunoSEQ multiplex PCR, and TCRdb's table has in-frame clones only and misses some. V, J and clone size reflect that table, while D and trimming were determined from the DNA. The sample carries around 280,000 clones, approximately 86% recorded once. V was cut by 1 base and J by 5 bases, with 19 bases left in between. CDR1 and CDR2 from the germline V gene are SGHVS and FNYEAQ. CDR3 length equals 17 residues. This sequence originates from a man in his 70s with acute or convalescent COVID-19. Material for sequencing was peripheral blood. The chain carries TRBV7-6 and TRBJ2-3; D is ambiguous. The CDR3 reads CASSLGPSRSYQDTQYF. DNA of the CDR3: TGTGCCAGCAGCTTAGGCCCTAGTCGTAGCTACCAAGATACGCAGTATTTT.